A selection of T cell receptor beta chains follows, all from one sample in a study of shared T cell receptors in the human thymus. The table came from immunoSEQ multiplex PCR; TCRdb's copy has only in-frame clones and leaves some out. Among hundreds of thousands of clones, roughly 90% were seen once, and the ten largest hold 0.0095% to 0.012%. These data were also filed under a second study, of human thymus T cells.

Sequencing input: thymocytes. Source of these receptors: a boy under three years old with a congenital heart defect. CDR3s include the opening cysteine and the closing phenylalanine or tryptophan. Fields, in order: J gene, D gene, V gene, clone size, CDR3 DNA, CDR3 protein. D genes are given only for firm matches. Where a row states a size, it is once, few, many or the class of an expanded clone; other rows omit it.

j_call: TRBJ1-2
d_call: .
v_call: TRBV10-3
clone_size: .
cdr3_nt: TGTGCCATCCTAGTGTCCCCTTTTCTGGGTGGCTACACCTTC
cdr3_aa: CAILVSPFLGGYTF

j_call: TRBJ2-4
d_call: .
v_call: TRBV7-9
clone_size: .
cdr3_nt: TGTGCCAGCAGCTTAGAGGCGGGCCGGGGCAAAAACATTCAGTACTTC
cdr3_aa: CASSLEAGRGKNIQYF

j_call: TRBJ2-7
d_call: .
v_call: TRBV4-3
clone_size: .
cdr3_nt: TGCGCCAGCAGCCAAAGAAGGCGGGAAAACCACGAGCAGTACTTC
cdr3_aa: CASSQRRRENHEQYF

j_call: TRBJ1-2
d_call: TRBD1
v_call: TRBV29-1
clone_size: .
cdr3_nt: TGCAGCGTTTGGGGACAGGCCTATGGCTACACCTTC
cdr3_aa: CSVWGQAYGYTF

j_call: TRBJ1-4
d_call: TRBD1
v_call: TRBV27
clone_size: .
cdr3_nt: TGTGCCAGCAGTTTACACGGACAGGGCGGAACTAATGAAAAACTGTTTTTT
cdr3_aa: CASSLHGQGGTNEKLFF

j_call: TRBJ2-1
d_call: .
v_call: TRBV5-1
clone_size: .
cdr3_nt: TGCGCCAGCAGCTTGGGCGGGAACGATGAGCAGTTCTTC
cdr3_aa: CASSLGGNDEQFF

j_call: TRBJ2-1
d_call: TRBD2
v_call: TRBV7-9
clone_size: .
cdr3_nt: TGTGCCAGCGGGGAGACGGGAGGGCCGGGGACGGATGAGCAGTTCTTC
cdr3_aa: CASGETGGPGTDEQFF

j_call: TRBJ2-1
d_call: TRBD2
v_call: TRBV7-2
clone_size: .
cdr3_nt: TGTGCCAGCAGCCCTAGCCCCAAGCGGGAGGGCCGGGATGAGCAGTTCTTC
cdr3_aa: CASSPSPKREGRDEQFF

j_call: TRBJ1-1
d_call: .
v_call: TRBV11-2
clone_size: .
cdr3_nt: TGTGCCAGCAGCTTACAAGAGGGCACTGAAGCTTTCTTT
cdr3_aa: CASSLQEGTEAFF

j_call: TRBJ1-5
d_call: .
v_call: TRBV2
clone_size: .
cdr3_nt: TGTGCCAGCAGTGAAGCGCTTCAGGGCAGTTATAGCAATCAGCCCCAGCATTTT
cdr3_aa: CASSEALQGSYSNQPQHF

j_call: TRBJ2-5
d_call: .
v_call: TRBV4-3
clone_size: once
cdr3_nt: TGCGCCAGCAGCCAAGAGAACAGCCTCGGAGAGACCCAGTACTTC
cdr3_aa: CASSQENSLGETQYF

j_call: TRBJ2-3
d_call: TRBD2
v_call: TRBV7-8
clone_size: .
cdr3_nt: TGTGCCAGCAGCTACGGCCTAGCGGAGGCGGATATTAGCACAGATACGCAGTATTTT
cdr3_aa: CASSYGLAEADISTDTQYF

j_call: TRBJ2-3
d_call: .
v_call: TRBV14
clone_size: once
cdr3_nt: TGTGCCAGCAGCCTAGGACATACAGGAGATACGCAGTATTTT
cdr3_aa: CASSLGHTGDTQYF

j_call: TRBJ2-3
d_call: TRBD2
v_call: TRBV19
clone_size: .
cdr3_nt: TGTGCCAGTAGTATAGATCTTGCTAGCGGGAGCACAGATACGCAGTATTTT
cdr3_aa: CASSIDLASGSTDTQYF

j_call: TRBJ2-3
d_call: .
v_call: TRBV11-1
clone_size: .
cdr3_nt: TGTGCCAGCAGCTTCGGGGACTGGGGGGCAGATACGCAGTATTTT
cdr3_aa: CASSFGDWGADTQYF

j_call: TRBJ2-7
d_call: .
v_call: TRBV5-6
clone_size: .
cdr3_nt: TGTGCCAGCAGCCGCGCCTCCTACGAGCAGTACTTC
cdr3_aa: CASSRASYEQYF

j_call: TRBJ1-2
d_call: TRBD1
v_call: TRBV5-6
clone_size: once
cdr3_nt: TGTGCCAGCAGCCAGGGACAGGGGGCCACTAACTATGGCTACACCTTC
cdr3_aa: CASSQGQGATNYGYTF

j_call: TRBJ2-5
d_call: TRBD2
v_call: TRBV4-3
clone_size: .
cdr3_nt: TGCGCCAGCAGCCAAGTAACTAGCGGGAGGTGTACCGAGACCCAGTACTTC
cdr3_aa: CASSQVTSGRCTETQYF

j_call: TRBJ1-1
d_call: TRBD1
v_call: TRBV14
clone_size: .
cdr3_nt: TGTGCCAGCAGCCACGACAGGGGGCTGGCCACTGAAGCTTTCTTT
cdr3_aa: CASSHDRGLATEAFF

j_call: TRBJ1-5
d_call: TRBD1
v_call: TRBV27
clone_size: .
cdr3_nt: TGTGCCAGCAGTTTAGAGGGACAGACGGAGCCCCAGCATTTT
cdr3_aa: CASSLEGQTEPQHF

j_call: TRBJ1-2
d_call: TRBD1
v_call: TRBV27
clone_size: once
cdr3_nt: TGTGCCAGTGGGCGAGGGACAGTGATAGAGCATGGCTACACCTTC
cdr3_aa: CASGRGTVIEHGYTF

j_call: TRBJ2-1
d_call: TRBD2
v_call: TRBV10-3
clone_size: once
cdr3_nt: TGTGCCATCAGTGGGACTAGCTGGAATGAGCAGTTCTTC
cdr3_aa: CAISGTSWNEQFF

j_call: TRBJ1-1
d_call: .
v_call: TRBV25-1
clone_size: .
cdr3_nt: TGTGCCAGCTATTCAGGACAGCTGGGGACTGAAGCTTTCTTT
cdr3_aa: CASYSGQLGTEAFF

j_call: TRBJ2-7
d_call: TRBD2
v_call: TRBV7-2
clone_size: .
cdr3_nt: TGTGCCAGCAGCTTCGGGACTACTCTGTACTACGAGCAGTACTTC
cdr3_aa: CASSFGTTLYYEQYF

j_call: TRBJ2-1
d_call: .
v_call: TRBV6-5
clone_size: .
cdr3_nt: TGTGCCAGCAGAAAAGCGGCCCAGGGGGGCAATGAGCAGTTCTTC
cdr3_aa: CASRKAAQGGNEQFF

j_call: TRBJ2-3
d_call: .
v_call: TRBV9
clone_size: .
cdr3_nt: TGTGCCAGCAGCCTCCGTAGTGGGCAGGGGTGCTGCACAGATACGCAGTATTTT
cdr3_aa: CASSLRSGQGCCTDTQYF

j_call: TRBJ2-7
d_call: TRBD2
v_call: TRBV11-2
clone_size: few
cdr3_nt: TGTGCCAGCAGCTTAGCCCAAGGGGCGGGAGGGGGCTACGAGCAGTACTTC
cdr3_aa: CASSLAQGAGGGYEQYF